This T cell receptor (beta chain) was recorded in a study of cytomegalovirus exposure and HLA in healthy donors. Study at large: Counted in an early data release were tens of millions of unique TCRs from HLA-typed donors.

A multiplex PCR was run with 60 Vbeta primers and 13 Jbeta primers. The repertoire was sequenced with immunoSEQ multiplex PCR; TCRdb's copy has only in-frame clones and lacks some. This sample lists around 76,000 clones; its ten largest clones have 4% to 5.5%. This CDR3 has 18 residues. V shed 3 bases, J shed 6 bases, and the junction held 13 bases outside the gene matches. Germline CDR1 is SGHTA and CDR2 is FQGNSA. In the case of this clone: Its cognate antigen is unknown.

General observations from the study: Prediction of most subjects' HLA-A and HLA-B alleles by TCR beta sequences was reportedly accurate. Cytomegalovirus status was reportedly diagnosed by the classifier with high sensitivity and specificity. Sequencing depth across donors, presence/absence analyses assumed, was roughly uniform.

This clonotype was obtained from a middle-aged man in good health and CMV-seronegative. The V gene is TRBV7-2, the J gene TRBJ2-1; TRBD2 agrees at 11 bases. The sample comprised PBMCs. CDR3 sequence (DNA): TGTGCCAGCAGCTTCATCCTAGCGGGGGGAATCAGGGGCAATGAGCAGTTCTTC. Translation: CASSFILAGGIRGNEQFF.